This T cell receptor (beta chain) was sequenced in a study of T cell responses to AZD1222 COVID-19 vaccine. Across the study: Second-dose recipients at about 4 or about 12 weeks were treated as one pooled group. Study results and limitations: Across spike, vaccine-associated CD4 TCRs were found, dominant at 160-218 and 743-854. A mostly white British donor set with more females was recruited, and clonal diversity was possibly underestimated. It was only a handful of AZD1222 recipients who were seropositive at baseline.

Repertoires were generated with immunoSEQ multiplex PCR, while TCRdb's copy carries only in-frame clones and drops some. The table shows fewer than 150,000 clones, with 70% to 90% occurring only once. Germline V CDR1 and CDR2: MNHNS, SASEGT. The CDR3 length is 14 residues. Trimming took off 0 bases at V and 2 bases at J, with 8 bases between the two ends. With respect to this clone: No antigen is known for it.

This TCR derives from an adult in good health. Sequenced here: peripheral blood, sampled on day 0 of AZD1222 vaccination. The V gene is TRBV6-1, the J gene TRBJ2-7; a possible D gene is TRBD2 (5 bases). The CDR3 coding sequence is TGTGCCAGCAGTGAAGCGCGGCGGGCCTACGAGCAGTACTTC. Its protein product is CASSEARRAYEQYF.